A single sample gave rise to the 17 T cell receptor beta chains below, sequenced in a study of shared clonotypes between healthy human individuals. Using immunoSEQ multiplex PCR, the repertoire was profiled, and TCRdb retains in-frame clones only, with some absent. The repertoire holds approximately 500,000 clones, with 60% to 85% as singletons. Sequenced: PBMCs. These receptors were obtained from a woman aged 40-49 years in good health. Some clones in this sample may be carry-over from other donors' samples.

The chain is built from TRBV6-6 and TRBJ2-3; 7 positions match TRBD2. V shed 0 bases, J shed 9 bases, and the junction held 6 bases outside the gene matches. Looked up from germline, CDR1 is MNHNY and CDR2 is SVGAGI (reference sequence). The CDR3 consists of 14 residues. In DNA, the CDR3 is TGTGCCAGCAGTTACTCGGGTGGGGGGGTAACGCAGTATTTT. It specifies CASSYSGGGVTQYF.

V and J are TRBV5-4 and TRBJ2-5, with no clear D. Germline V gene sequence: CDR1 SGHNT, CDR2 YYREEE (reference sequence). Deletions cut 4 bases from V and 2 bases from J, with 9 bases between. This CDR3 is built from 13 residues. DNA for the CDR3: TGTGCCAGCAGCGGTCAAGAGCAAGAGACCCAGTACTTC. Translating gives CASSGQEQETQYF.

The V gene is TRBV7-9, the J gene TRBJ2-7; no clear D gene. This CDR3 has 11 amino acids. Germline V gene lookup returns CDR1 SEHNR and CDR2 FQNEAQ (reference sequence). Trimming took off 5 bases at V and 5 bases at J, with 7 bases between the two ends. The CDR3, as DNA: TGTGCCAGCAGCCAAACCAACGAGCAGTACTTC. Protein product: CASSQTNEQYF.

The gene calls are TRBV19 and TRBJ2-1; the match to TRBD2 covers 11 bases. CDR1 and CDR2 from the germline V gene are LNHDA and SQIVND (reference sequence). CDR3 length: 16 residues. The trim removed 4 bases at V and 8 bases at J, leaving 10 bases unmatched. CDR3 protein: CASSTVSGRALDEQFF. CDR3 nucleotides: TGTGCCAGTAGTACGGTTAGCGGGAGGGCCCTCGATGAGCAGTTCTTC.

The chain uses TRBV11-2 and TRBJ2-7; possible D gene TRBD2, 7 bases. The length of the CDR3 is 15 residues. Germline loops: CDR1 SGHAT, CDR2 FQNNGV. Trimming removed 3 bases from V and 2 bases from J, with 14 bases in between. CDR3 in amino acids: CASSLFHGGPYEQYF. Written as DNA, the CDR3 is TGTGCCAGCAGCTTGTTCCACGGGGGGCCCTACGAGCAGTACTTC.

This rearrangement joins TRBV4-1 to TRBJ2-3; 8 bases align to TRBD2. J lost 0 bases, V lost 1 base, and 3 bases had no gene match. CDR3 length: 16 amino acids. Germline values: CDR1 MGHRA, CDR2 YSYEKL. CDR3 nucleotides: TGCGCCAGCAGCCAAGCTAGCGGGTCTAGCACAGATACGCAGTATTTT. It specifies CASSQASGSSTDTQYF.

As for this clone: Germline and junction disagree at one end, which may indicate a read error. At the DNA level, this CDR3 is encoded by other sequences in the same sample as well. This chain joins TRBV28 and TRBJ1-3; D is possibly TRBD1 (5 bases). Germline CDR1 is MDHEN and CDR2 is SYDVKM. This CDR3 comprises 14 residues. The CDR3 region is CASTEGRAFDTIYF. CDR3 coding DNA: TGTGCTAGCACCGAGGGGAGGGCTTTTGACACCATATATTTT.

V is TRBV5-6 and J is TRBJ2-1; D is unresolved. Trimming stripped 1 base from V and 8 bases from J, with 7 bases between. Germline V gene sequence: CDR1 SGHDT, CDR2 YYEEEE. The CDR3 consists of 12 residues. The CDR3 nucleotides are TGTGCCAGCAGCTTGTTCAGATATGAGCAGTTCTTC. Protein sequence: CASSLFRYEQFF.

This chain connects TRBV28 to TRBJ2-5, with D unclear. This CDR3 has 13 residues. V gave up 2 bases and J gave up 5 bases, with 9 bases separating them. Germline V CDR1 and CDR2: MDHEN, SYDVKM. The CDR3 nucleotides read TGTGCCAGCAGTTTAAAGGCAGGCGAGACCCAGTACTTC. Encoded protein: CASSLKAGETQYF.

The gene calls are TRBV5-1 and TRBJ1-1; D ambiguous. The ends were cut back, 0 bases at V and 5 bases at J, with 11 bases in the middle. Germline CDR1 SGHRS, CDR2 YFSETQ. This CDR3 has 14 residues. The CDR3 bases are TGCGCCAGCAGCTTGGGGCCTGGAGCTACTGAAGCTTTCTTT. This gives the protein CASSLGPGATEAFF.

The chain links TRBV5-1 to TRBJ2-3; D is possibly TRBD2 (6 bases). This CDR3 spans 13 amino acids. Germline CDR1 SGHRS, CDR2 YFSETQ. V gave up 3 bases and J gave up 4 bases, with 9 bases separating them. The CDR3 DNA sequence: TGCGCCAGCAGCTCCGGGGGACCAGATACGCAGTATTTT. It specifies CASSSGGPDTQYF. Together with reference TRBV5-1 and TRBJ2-3, the CDR3 gives the full variable domain: KAGVTQTPRYLIKTRGQQVTLSCSPISGHRSVSWYQQTPGQGLQFLFEYFSETQRNKGNFPGRFSGRQFSNSRSEMNVSTLELGDSALYLCASSSGGPDTQYFGPGTRLTVL.

On this clone itself: Other DNA sequences in the sample encode the same CDR3. This chain joins TRBV28 and TRBJ1-2; weak D call: TRBD1 (6 bases). The germline V gene has CDR1 MDHEN and CDR2 SYDVKM. V was shortened by 6 bases and J by 2 bases, with 16 bases between the two germline ends. The CDR3 totals 15 residues. In DNA, the CDR3 is TGTGCCAGCAGCTTAGTCCAGGGGTCGAACTATGGCTACACCTTC. Protein sequence: CASSLVQGSNYGYTF.

The chain recombines TRBV25-1 with TRBJ2-7; TRBD1 agrees at 7 bases. J lost 7 bases, V lost 5 bases, and 8 bases had no gene match. The CDR3 sequence is 13 residues long. Germline V gene data show CDR1 as MGHDK and CDR2 as SYGVNS. CDR3 region: CASSQGGAWEQYF. The CDR3 DNA follows: TGTGCCAGCAGTCAAGGGGGCGCGTGGGAGCAGTACTTC.

This clone was counted a few times. The rearrangement uses TRBV2 and TRBJ2-2; D might be TRBD2 (5 bases). V was pared by 6 bases and J by 6 bases, with 14 bases between. The CDR3 extends over 14 amino acids. The germline V gene has CDR1 SNHLY and CDR2 FYNNEI. The CDR3 DNA is TGTGCCAGCAGAAGCGGTGGGGTTTCCGGGGAGCTGTTTTTT. Its translation is CASRSGGVSGELFF. Full variable domain (remainder filled in from reference TRBV2 and TRBJ2-2): EPEVTQTPSHQVTQMGQEVILRCVPISNHLYFYWYRQILGQKVEFLVSFYNNEISEKSEIFDDQFSVERPDGSNFTLKIRSTKLEDSAMYFCASRSGGVSGELFFGEGSRLTVL.

V gene TRBV28 combines with J gene TRBJ1-2; a possible D gene is TRBD1 (6 bases). V lost 2 bases, J lost 3 bases, and 16 bases lay in between. The CDR3 has 16 residues. Germline CDR1 reads MDHEN; CDR2 reads SYDVKM. CDR3 DNA sequence: TGTGCCAGCAGTTTAGGGGGGGGCAGGGGTTACTATGGCTACACCTTC. Its translation is CASSLGGGRGYYGYTF.

The chain joins TRBV27 to TRBJ1-1; 8 bases align to TRBD1. Germline CDR1 is MNHEY and CDR2 is SMNVEV (reference sequence). The trim removed 5 bases at V and 7 bases at J, leaving 6 bases unmatched. This CDR3 has 13 residues. The CDR3 nucleotides are TGTGCCAGCAGTACCAGGGGGCGAGTTGAAGCTTTCTTT. Residues: CASSTRGRVEAFF.

The chain links TRBV28 to TRBJ2-7; TRBD1 or TRBD2 may be the D gene (6 bases each). The CDR3 totals 16 residues. CDR1 and CDR2 from the germline V gene are MDHEN and SYDVKM. The V gene lost 5 bases and the J gene lost 0 bases, with 17 bases spanning the gap. CDR3: CASSVGGRASSYEQYF. In DNA, the CDR3 is TGTGCCAGCAGTGTTGGGGGGCGGGCGAGCTCCTACGAGCAGTACTTC.